The following is a TCR beta chain sequence with its context. Antigen: not known. This record belongs to a study of cytomegalovirus exposure and HLA in healthy donors. V trimming: 6 bases; J trimming: 4 bases; junction bases outside the gene matches: 8. CDR1 MDHEN and CDR2 SYDVKM come from the germline V gene. The CDR3 consists of 14 residues. It was with 60 Vbeta and 13 Jbeta primers that the PCR ran. Methods used by the authors: Per a later analysis, the number of unique TCR beta chains was around 80 million, of which about 11 million were shared. Only in-frame clones appear in the TCRdb table, and some are missing; sequencing was by immunoSEQ multiplex PCR. The D gene and trimming were derived from the DNA, and the V and J assignments and clone size from that table. The sample gives 250,000 to 350,000 clones, 80% to 90% of which show up once; almost 4% is in the top ten. Findings and caveats of the study: TCR sequences were mostly rare, though some public TCRs occurred in many donors. Accurate prediction of most subjects' HLA-A and HLA-B alleles from TCR beta sequences was reported.

Sequenced input: PBMCs. The TCR sequence derives from a man aged 40-49 years in good health and CMV-seropositive. The rearrangement links TRBV28 to TRBJ2-7; 8 bases are shared with TRBD2. The CDR3 region is CASRDGRAVYEQYF. The CDR3 DNA follows: TGTGCCAGCAGGGACGGGAGGGCCGTGTACGAGCAGTACTTC.